This is a list of T cell receptor beta chains from one sample in a study of regulatory T cells in long-lasting Graves disease. TCRdb passed the multiplex PCR reads through MiXCR, listing each CDR3 protein once. The sample has 300,000 to 450,000 distinct CDR3 sequences, roughly a sixth seen once. The specimen comprised peripheral blood mononuclear cells (PBMCs), sampled at new diagnosis, from a patient treated with antithyroid drugs. These receptors came from a female donor with Graves disease. Each CDR3 is given with its conserved first and last residue. D genes are given only for firm matches. Size is stated for part of the rows, as once, few or many counts, or as a class when the clone is expanded.

j_call	clone_size	d_call	v_call	cdr3_aa	cdr3_nt
TRBJ2-7	many	TRBD2	TRBV7-2	CASSLGGRSYEQYF	TGTGCCAGCAGCTTAGGCGGGAGGTCCTACGAGCAGTACTTC
TRBJ2-5	many	TRBD2	TRBV7-2	CASSFMYGEGLETQYF	TGTGCCAGCAGCTTCATGTACGGGGAGGGCCTCGAGACCCAGTACTTC
TRBJ2-6	many	-	TRBV6-1	CASSRRGPAGANVLTF	TGTGCCAGCAGCCGAAGGGGACCCGCTGGGGCCAACGTCCTGACTTTC
TRBJ1-2	-	TRBD1	TRBV20-1	CSARTGTGGGYGYTF	TGCAGTGCTAGAACCGGGACAGGGGGCGGGTATGGCTACACCTTC
TRBJ2-1	-	TRBD2	TRBV7-8	CASSRLADNEQFF	TGTGCCAGCAGCCGACTAGCGGACAATGAGCAGTTCTTC
TRBJ2-3	many	-	TRBV11-2	CASILRGDPLGTDTQYF	TGTGCCAGCATCTTGAGGGGGGACCCCCTTGGGACAGATACGCAGTATTTT
TRBJ2-1	many	-	TRBV7-2	CASSQRTTSINEQFF	TGTGCCAGCAGCCAACGAACAACAAGTATCAATGAGCAGTTCTTC
TRBJ2-7	many	TRBD1	TRBV6-1	CASSEERLPGTGGREQYF	TGTGCCAGCAGTGAAGAGAGACTACCCGGGACAGGGGGCAGGGAGCAGTACTTC
TRBJ2-3	-	TRBD1	TRBV28	CASSLQGVDTQYF	TGTGCCAGCAGTTTACAGGGGGTAGATACGCAGTATTTT
TRBJ1-2	-	-	TRBV18	CASSPREDANYGYTF	TGTGCCAGCTCGCCTCGAGAGGACGCTAACTATGGCTACACCTTC
TRBJ1-1	many	-	TRBV6-1	CASNLAQSFTEAFF	TGTGCCAGCAACCTCGCTCAATCGTTCACTGAAGCTTTCTTT
TRBJ2-5	many	TRBD1	TRBV4-1	CASSQVNRGQTQYF	TGCGCCAGCAGCCAAGTCAACAGGGGACAGACCCAGTACTTC
TRBJ1-5	-	-	TRBV5-1	CASSWGGRNQPQHF	TGCGCCAGCAGCTGGGGGGGTCGAAATCAGCCCCAGCATTTT
TRBJ1-1	many	TRBD1	TRBV5-1	CASSSTGPNTEAFF	TGCGCCAGCAGCTCGACAGGGCCCAACACTGAAGCTTTCTTT
TRBJ1-2	-	-	TRBV6-8	CASSRGDYGYTF	TGTGCCAGCAGCCGGGGTGACTATGGCTACACCTTC
TRBJ1-1	many	-	TRBV3-1	CASSQDLTNTEAFF	TGTGCCAGCAGCCAAGATCTAACGAACACTGAAGCTTTCTTT
TRBJ2-1	many	TRBD1	TRBV3-1	CASSQGQGQQFF	TGTGCCAGCAGCCAAGGACAGGGTCAGCAGTTCTTC
TRBJ2-7	few	-	TRBV4-3	CASSFRDGYEQYF	TGTGCCAGCAGCTTCCGGGACGGCTACGAGCAGTACTTC
TRBJ1-1	many	-	TRBV15	CATSRDRNTEAFF	TGTGCCACCAGCAGAGACAGGAACACTGAAGCTTTCTTT
TRBJ2-2	many	-	TRBV7-2	CASSASSRGLGTGELFF	TGTGCCAGCAGCGCCTCCTCCAGGGGATTGGGAACCGGGGAGCTGTTTTTT
TRBJ1-1	many	TRBD1	TRBV27	CASIDPGQGTEAFF	TGTGCCAGTATAGATCCGGGACAGGGCACTGAAGCTTTCTTT
TRBJ2-2	many	-	TRBV4-1	CASSQETGTNTGELFF	TGCGCCAGCAGCCAAGAAACAGGGACGAACACCGGGGAGCTGTTTTTT
TRBJ1-4	-	-	TRBV30	CAWSLHTGPRVEKLFF	TGTGCCTGGAGTCTCCACACCGGGCCGAGGGTGGAAAAACTGTTTTTT
TRBJ2-1	many	-	TRBV4-2	CASSQVRLGGYNEQFF	TGTGCCAGCAGCCAAGTTAGGCTGGGAGGCTACAATGAGCAGTTCTTC
TRBJ1-5	many	-	TRBV6-5	CASSWSPGKSNQPQHF	TGTGCCAGCAGTTGGAGTCCGGGGAAGAGCAATCAGCCCCAGCATTTT
TRBJ2-1	many	-	TRBV13	CASSPRLGLWNEQFF	TGTGCCAGCAGCCCCCGACTAGGACTCTGGAATGAGCAGTTCTTC
TRBJ1-2	many	-	TRBV2	CASSVGTSNYGYTF	TGTGCCAGCAGTGTAGGGACATCGAACTATGGCTACACCTTC
TRBJ2-7	many	TRBD2	TRBV20-1	CSAGRDYLNYEQYF	TGCAGTGCAGGGAGGGACTACCTAAACTACGAGCAGTACTTC
TRBJ2-7	many	TRBD1	TRBV5-6	CASSSGTGYEQYF	TGTGCCAGCAGTTCCGGGACAGGCTACGAGCAGTACTTC
TRBJ2-7	many	-	TRBV10-3	CAISEGQDGSSYEQYF	TGTGCCATCAGTGAAGGGCAAGATGGTAGCTCCTACGAGCAGTACTTC
TRBJ1-2	few	-	TRBV13	CASSQRAGARGYTF	TGTGCCAGCAGCCAGCGGGCAGGGGCAAGGGGCTACACCTTC
TRBJ2-3	many	TRBD2	TRBV2	CAGSGKRGEGGDTQYF	TGTGCCGGCAGCGGAAAGCGGGGTGAGGGAGGGGATACGCAGTATTTT
TRBJ1-2	-	-	TRBV12-5	CASGTTDYGYTF	TGTGCTAGTGGGACAACGGACTATGGCTACACCTTC
TRBJ1-2	-	TRBD1	TRBV14	CASSRQGAYGYTF	TGTGCCAGCAGTCGTCAGGGGGCATATGGCTACACCTTC
TRBJ1-4	many	-	TRBV6-5	CASSYRATNEKLFF	TGTGCCAGCAGTTACAGGGCAACTAATGAAAAACTGTTTTTT
TRBJ1-5	many	-	TRBV13	CASSFGSGQPQHF	TGTGCCAGCAGCTTTGGGAGTGGGCAGCCCCAGCATTTT
TRBJ2-5	many	TRBD2	TRBV5-1	CASSAGLAGGGETQYF	TGCGCCAGCAGTGCGGGACTAGCGGGAGGTGGAGAGACCCAGTACTTC
TRBJ2-4	many	-	TRBV12-3/TRBV12-4	CASSARGGRLAKNIQYF	TGTGCCAGCAGTGCCCGTGGGGGTAGGTTAGCCAAAAACATTCAGTACTTC
TRBJ1-1	-	-	TRBV7-2	CASSLGVRATEAFF	TGTGCCAGCAGCTTAGGTGTCAGGGCCACTGAAGCTTTCTTT
TRBJ1-6	-	-	TRBV5-1	CASSRDNNSPLHF	TGCGCCAGCAGTCGGGACAATAATTCACCCCTCCACTTT
TRBJ2-7	many	-	TRBV10-3	CAISILVGSGVNEQYF	TGTGCCATCAGTATACTAGTTGGGTCGGGCGTGAACGAGCAGTACTTC
TRBJ1-1	-	-	TRBV5-1	CASSLAGTYQNTKAFF	TGCGCCAGCAGCTTGGCGGGTACGTACCAGAACACTAAAGCTTTCTTT
TRBJ2-4	-	TRBD1	TRBV7-2	CASSFQSGTDHTAKNIQYF	TGTGCCAGCAGCTTTCAGTCCGGGACAGATCATACAGCCAAAAACATTCAGTACTTC
TRBJ2-7	many	-	TRBV28	CASTVTGPPYEQYF	TGTGCCAGCACCGTTACAGGGCCCCCCTACGAGCAGTACTTC
TRBJ2-7	many	TRBD1	TRBV7-9	CASSHDRGLSYEQYF	TGTGCCAGCAGCCACGACAGGGGACTGAGCTACGAGCAGTACTTC
TRBJ2-3	-	-	TRBV12-3/TRBV12-4	CASSFRHTRTDTQYF	TGTGCCAGCAGTTTCCGACACACCCGCACAGATACGCAGTATTTT
TRBJ2-1	many	-	TRBV7-2	CASSLVSSGLPHEQFF	TGTGCCAGCAGCTTAGTATCCAGCGGGCTCCCCCATGAGCAGTTCTTC
TRBJ2-7	many	-	TRBV3-1	CASSQDGRSTNEQYF	TGTGCCAGCAGCCAAGATGGTAGGAGCACTAACGAGCAGTACTTC
TRBJ1-6	many	-	TRBV5-6	CASSWDGTNNSPLHF	TGTGCCAGCAGCTGGGACGGGACAAACAATTCACCCCTCCACTTT
TRBJ1-6	many	-	TRBV5-1	CASSLATSGADSPLHF	TGCGCCAGCAGCTTGGCCACCTCGGGTGCGGATTCACCCCTCCACTTT
TRBJ2-3	many	-	TRBV6-5	CASSYGTYTDTQYF	TGTGCCAGCAGTTACGGGACGTACACAGATACGCAGTATTTT
TRBJ2-5	many	TRBD2	TRBV12-3/TRBV12-4	CASSLIAGVTEETQYF	TGTGCCAGCAGTCTAATAGCGGGAGTGACGGAAGAGACCCAGTACTTC
TRBJ1-2	many	-	TRBV20-1	CSANPITESYGYTF	TGCAGTGCTAACCCGATCACAGAGTCATATGGCTACACCTTC